This T cell receptor beta chain was sequenced in a study of human CD8 memory T cell subsets. The CDR3 spans 15 residues. CDR1 and CDR2 from the germline V gene are MDHEN and SYDVKM. Buffy coats of healthy donors supplied the PBMC. Negative magnetic separation enriched total CD8+ T cells. Construction of TCR beta libraries was accomplished by means of UMI-labeled 5' RACE. TCRdb processed the 5' RACE reads again and assigns one entry to each CDR3 protein, with no DNA. The listing contains 7,900 or so distinct CDR3 sequences. Study results and caveats: The study sequenced T cell receptor beta chains alone.

This clonotype is classed as medium-sized by frequency. No antigen is known for it. The sample was CD8+ T cells from PBMCs. The chain carries TRBV28 and TRBJ1-2. The sequence was collected from a human donor in good health. This CDR3 reads CASSFLSGANYGYTF.